This T cell receptor (beta chain) is from a study of CD8 T cells in ankylosing spondylitis. TCRdb fed the 5' RACE reads into MiXCR, producing one record per CDR3 protein. The data contain more than 300,000 distinct CDR3 sequences, 11% of them seen just once; the ten biggest clones take up roughly 9.5%. The sequenced sample was blood, either unsorted or a sorted T cell fraction (not recorded which). The sequence derives from a female donor with ankylosing spondylitis or in good health (not recorded which).

Here the CDR3 DNA reads TGCAGTGCTAGATGGGGGCAGAACACTGAAGCTTTCTTT. Translation gives CSARWGQNTEAFF. The chain is built from TRBV20-1 and TRBJ1-1, with D possibly being TRBD1 (6 bases). Germline V gene sequence: CDR1 DFQATT, CDR2 SNEGSKA (reference sequence). The CDR3 loop spans 13 amino acids. The V and J ends lost 2 bases and 1 base respectively, with 8 bases between them.